The rows below give T cell receptor beta chains drawn from one sample of a study of blood T cell repertoires in COVID-19. Generated by immunoSEQ multiplex PCR, the TCRdb table keeps only in-frame clones and is missing some. The table shows about 480,000 clones, with 80% to 90% occurring only once. Sequencing used PBMCs or T cells enriched from blood (not recorded which). The source is a woman between 55 and 75 years old who had recovered from COVID-19. CDR3s include the opening cysteine and the closing phenylalanine or tryptophan. A D gene is named only where the DNA matches it firmly. Clone size, where shown, is once, few, many, or a class for clones that have expanded.

DNA	CDR3	size	J	V	D
TGTGCCAGCAGCTCCCTAGCGGGGGGGCCCCTCACAGATACGCAGTATTTT	CASSSLAGGPLTDTQYF	-	TRBJ2-3	TRBV7-6	TRBD2
TGCGCCAGCAGCAGACTAGCGGGGGCTAGCACAGATACGCAGTATTTT	CASSRLAGASTDTQYF	-	TRBJ2-3	TRBV5-1	TRBD2
TGTGCCAGCGAGATGGAGGGAAACACTGAAGCTTTCTTT	CASEMEGNTEAFF	-	TRBJ1-1	TRBV6-5	-
TGTGCCAGCAGCTTAGACAGGGGTAGAGAGACCCAGTACTTC	CASSLDRGRETQYF	-	TRBJ2-5	TRBV7-9	TRBD1
TGTGCCACTCTTTATAGGGGCTGGTCCCAGCATTTT	CATLYRGWSQHF	-	TRBJ1-5	TRBV27	-
TGTGCCAGCACCGGGGACAGGGGAGGCGGGGAGCTGTTTTTT	CASTGDRGGGELFF	-	TRBJ2-2	TRBV2	TRBD1
TGTGCTAGTGGTTGGGACACAGGGGCCCAGTACTTC	CASGWDTGAQYF	-	TRBJ2-5	TRBV12-5	TRBD1
TGCGCCAGCAGCTTGGGGGCGACAGGGTCGAGTGATGGCTACACCTTC	CASSLGATGSSDGYTF	-	TRBJ1-2	TRBV5-1	TRBD1
TGTGCCAGCAGTTACTCCGGACAGGGACATCAGCCCCAGCATTTT	CASSYSGQGHQPQHF	-	TRBJ1-5	TRBV6-5	TRBD1
TGTGCCAGCAGTTACGGCCGTAATGAGCAGTTCTTC	CASSYGRNEQFF	-	TRBJ2-1	TRBV6-5	-
TGTGCCAGCAGCTTAGCGCTGGCGGTTAACTATGGCTACACCTTC	CASSLALAVNYGYTF	once	TRBJ1-2	TRBV7-9	-
TGTGCCACCAGTCCTCGGGACAACCCTCGGCCCCAGCATTTT	CATSPRDNPRPQHF	-	TRBJ1-5	TRBV24-1	-
TGTGCCAGCAGCTTTAACCTTCGGAGGGGGGGAGTCGTGACTGAAGCTTTCTTT	CASSFNLRRGGVVTEAFF	-	TRBJ1-1	TRBV13	-
TGTGCCAGCAGCTTCCTGGGGGGGATTACAGATACGCAGTATTTT	CASSFLGGITDTQYF	-	TRBJ2-3	TRBV7-2	TRBD2
TGTGCCAGCAGCGGAAGGGGTCCGGGCGGAAACACCATATATTTT	CASSGRGPGGNTIYF	-	TRBJ1-3	TRBV2	-
TGTGCCATCAGTGGCGGGGGGCGGGTAGATACGCAGTATTTT	CAISGGGRVDTQYF	once	TRBJ2-3	TRBV10-3	TRBD2
TGTGCCAGCAGCGGTGGGACAGGGGAGCATATCCCCATCAACACCGGGGAGCTGTTTTTT	CASSGGTGEHIPINTGELFF	once	TRBJ2-2	TRBV9	TRBD1
TGTGCCAGCAGCCAAGATTCGCCAGGGGGCACAGATACGCAGTATTTT	CASSQDSPGGTDTQYF	-	TRBJ2-3	TRBV3-1/TRBV3-2	-
TGTGCCAGCAGGACCACAGGGACCCACACTGAAGCTTTCTTT	CASRTTGTHTEAFF	-	TRBJ1-1	TRBV7-8	-
TGTGCCAGCAGCTCGGGGGGTATCGCCTACAATGAGCAGTTCTTC	CASSSGGIAYNEQFF	-	TRBJ2-1	TRBV5-4	TRBD2